This TCR beta chain came from a study of blood T cells in healthy people across ages (dated by TCRdb to about 2015). About the investigation overall: In model experiments, template switching captured about one uniquely barcoded TCR beta cDNA molecule for every two T cells. Age-related changes in TCR beta repertoire diversity were measured in the study by deep sequencing normalized with unique cDNA molecular identifiers. Four age groups were formed from the donors: young (average 16 years), middle-aged (approximately 40), aged (more than 55) and long-lived (around 82). Donors of different ages were randomly distributed across sequencing lanes to avoid experimental bias. Two additional independent replicas of 1 million unique cDNA reads from the same blood draw were analyzed for two donors (one aged 18 to 30 and one aged 80 or older).

Library construction relied on 5' RACE. Sequencing was carried out with an Illumina HiSeq 2500. A second about 7 to 11 cycle PCR used a sample-barcoded 5' primer and a J-beta primer mix. Each TCR beta cDNA molecule received a unique molecular identifier from a template-switch 5' adaptor carrying 12 random nucleotides. Each sample yielded at least 2.5 million CDR3-containing paired-end reads. First-strand cDNA synthesis was performed from all RNA using the Mint cDNA synthesis kit, with priming by a TRBC-specific oligonucleotide. After uracil-DNA glycosylase treatment, a first 18-cycle PCR used universal primers M1SS and BC2_uni_R on all cDNA. The original methods were these. For normalization, 1 million high-quality reads were randomly selected from each sample, with every read carrying a distinct molecular identifier. Instead of being binned into consensus sequences, reads with shared molecular identifiers were discarded. CDR3 identification, clonotype clustering and error correction used MiTCR with a Q25 quality threshold and the strictest error-elimination algorithm. A nonparametric unseen species model with Euler transformation was used to estimate a lower bound on total TCR beta diversity. The raw public reads went through TCRdb reprocessing: fastp at Q25, MiXCR clone calling, in-frame beta chains kept. Rows are combined by CDR3 protein, so each entry shows the most common genes and DNA. The V and J calls, along with clone size, are taken from TCRdb and not from the paper's own processing. The sample includes around 800,000 distinct CDR3 sequences, with less than 70% observed a single time. The ten largest account for approximately 40% of the sample.

The investigation overall reported the following: Observed TCR beta diversity per million T cells fell roughly linearly with age, and a significant reduction was already apparent by age about 43. Because the CMV infection status of the donors was unknown, age-related changes in expanded clonotypes may potentially have been confounded. Estimates of total diversity from one million sequenced T cells were regarded as lower bounds and underestimates. There was a strong correlation between observed TCR beta diversity and the percentage of naive T cells measured by flow cytometry. Compared with the aged group, more naive CD4+ T cells, fewer expanded clones and increased TCR diversity were shown by the long-lived group, suggesting age selection. Conclusive comparison of naive and antigen-experienced compartments was prevented by the profiling of bulk unsorted PBMCs.

CDR1 and CDR2 (KGHDR, SFDVKD) derive from the germline V gene. Trimming takes 5 bases from V and 0 bases from J, and the germline ends sit 6 bases apart. The CDR3 spans 14 residues, from the cysteine through the phenylalanine. The only DNA kept is the CDR3, 42 bases in frame from the first base. Of note for this clonotype: It has no known antigen specificity. One base away there is no much larger clone; base qualities are not given.

The donors were 40 or so Caucasian individuals from Russia, aged 6 to 90 years, who were systemically healthy. Each donor gave approximately 10 milliliters of peripheral blood, collected into EDTA-treated Vacutainer tubes. Ficoll-Paque density-gradient centrifugation was used to isolate PBMCs, with at least 6.5 million per sample. Total RNA, at least 6 micrograms per sample, was extracted from PBMCs with Trizol reagent. Naive CD45RAhigh/CD27high T cell percentages were measured by flow cytometry on a PBMC aliquot from every donor. Material: blood. Here the chain combines TRBV24-1 and TRBJ2-2; the D gene assignment is ambiguous. The sequence came from a man older than 75 in good health. The DNA sequence reads TGTGCCACCAGTGGGCCATCGAACACCGGGGAGCTGTTTTTT. Its coded protein is CATSGPSNTGELFF.